This TCR beta chain was sequenced during a study of early T cells in non-severe SARS-CoV-2 infection. Findings and caveats of the study: VDJdb matching favored anti-spike CD8 responses, missing private and CD4 specificities.

Trimming stripped 4 bases from V and 4 bases from J, with 11 bases between. Germline V gives CDR1 LGHNA, CDR2 YSLEER. The CDR3 loop spans 14 amino acids. Each single cDNA molecule received a unique molecular identifier. TCRdb recomputed calls from the 5' RACE reads with MiXCR, one row per CDR3 protein. The table has some 53,000 distinct CDR3 sequences, around 8% seen once; the top ten hold roughly 9.9%. This clonotype was recorded at least ten times. What it binds is unknown. The rearrangement uses TRBV4-3 and TRBJ2-1, with D perhaps assigned TRBD1 or TRBD2 (6 bases each). This clonotype originated in an adult who was a healthcare worker with PCR-confirmed SARS-CoV-2 infection or an uninfected control (not recorded which). Sequencing used whole blood. Here the CDR3 DNA reads TGCGCCAGCAGCCTCGGGGGCCAGTACAATGAGCAGTTCTTC. This gives the protein CASSLGGQYNEQFF.